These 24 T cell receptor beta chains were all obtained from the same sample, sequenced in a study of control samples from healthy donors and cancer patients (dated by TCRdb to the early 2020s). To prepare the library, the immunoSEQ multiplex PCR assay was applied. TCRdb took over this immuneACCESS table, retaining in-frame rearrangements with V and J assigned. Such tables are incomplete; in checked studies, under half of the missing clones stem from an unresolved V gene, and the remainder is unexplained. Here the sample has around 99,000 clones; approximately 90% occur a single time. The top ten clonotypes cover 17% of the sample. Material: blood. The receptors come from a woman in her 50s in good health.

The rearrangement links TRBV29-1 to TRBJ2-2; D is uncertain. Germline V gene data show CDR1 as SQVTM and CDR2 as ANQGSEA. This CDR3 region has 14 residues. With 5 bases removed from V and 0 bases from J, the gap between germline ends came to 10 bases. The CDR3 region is CSVLFNANTGELFF. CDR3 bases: TGCAGCGTTCTCTTTAACGCGAACACCGGGGAGCTGTTTTTT.

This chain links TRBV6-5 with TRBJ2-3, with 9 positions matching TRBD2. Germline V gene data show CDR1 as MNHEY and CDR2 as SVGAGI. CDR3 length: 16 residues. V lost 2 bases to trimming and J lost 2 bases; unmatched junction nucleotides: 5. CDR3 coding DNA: TGTGCCAGCAGTTACCATAGCGGGGGACTCACAGATACGCAGTATTTT. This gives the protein CASSYHSGGLTDTQYF.

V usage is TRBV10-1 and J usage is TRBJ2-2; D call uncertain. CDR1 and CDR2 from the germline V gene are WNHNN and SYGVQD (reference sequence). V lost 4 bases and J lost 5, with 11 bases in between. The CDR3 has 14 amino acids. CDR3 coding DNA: TGCGCCAGCAGTGGCTCCCGTTGGACCGGGGAGCTGTTTTTT. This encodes CASSGSRWTGELFF.

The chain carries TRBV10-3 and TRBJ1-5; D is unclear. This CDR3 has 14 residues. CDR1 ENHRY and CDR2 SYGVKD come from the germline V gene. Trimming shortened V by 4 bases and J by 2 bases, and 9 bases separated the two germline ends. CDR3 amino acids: CAISAGNGNQPQHF. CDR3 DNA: TGTGCCATCAGTGCGGGGAATGGCAATCAGCCCCAGCATTTT.

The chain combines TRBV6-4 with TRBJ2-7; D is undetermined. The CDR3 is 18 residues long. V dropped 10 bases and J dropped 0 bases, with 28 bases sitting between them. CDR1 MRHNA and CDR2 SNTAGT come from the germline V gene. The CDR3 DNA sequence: TGTGCCACCCCGAAGCCCAGCGAAGGACCGATTAGCTCCTACGAGCAGTACGTC. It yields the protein CATPKPSEGPISSYEQYV.

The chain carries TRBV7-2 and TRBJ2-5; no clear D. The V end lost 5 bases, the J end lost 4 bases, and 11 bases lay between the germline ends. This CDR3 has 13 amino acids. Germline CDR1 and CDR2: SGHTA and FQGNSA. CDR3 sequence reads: CASSTALRETQYF. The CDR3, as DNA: TGTGCCAGCAGCACCGCGTTGAGAGAGACCCAGTACTTC.

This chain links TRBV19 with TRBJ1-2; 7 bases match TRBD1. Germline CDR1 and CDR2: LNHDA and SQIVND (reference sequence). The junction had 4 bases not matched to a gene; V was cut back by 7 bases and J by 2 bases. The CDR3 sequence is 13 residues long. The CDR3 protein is CASKGTANYGYTF. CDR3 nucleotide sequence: TGTGCCAGTAAGGGGACAGCCAACTATGGCTACACCTTC.

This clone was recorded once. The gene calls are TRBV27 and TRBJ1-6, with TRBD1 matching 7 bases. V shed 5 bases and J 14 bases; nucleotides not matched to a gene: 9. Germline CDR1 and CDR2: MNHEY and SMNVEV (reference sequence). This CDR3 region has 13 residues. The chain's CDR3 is CASSAHNRGTLHF. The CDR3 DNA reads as TGTGCCAGCAGTGCCCATAACAGGGGCACCCTCCACTTT.

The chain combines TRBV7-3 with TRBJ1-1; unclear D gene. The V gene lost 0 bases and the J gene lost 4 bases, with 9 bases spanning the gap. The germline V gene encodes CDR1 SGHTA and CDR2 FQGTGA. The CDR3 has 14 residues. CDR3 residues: CASSLTLGSTEAFF. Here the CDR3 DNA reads TGTGCCAGCAGCTTAACCCTGGGGAGCACTGAAGCTTTCTTT.

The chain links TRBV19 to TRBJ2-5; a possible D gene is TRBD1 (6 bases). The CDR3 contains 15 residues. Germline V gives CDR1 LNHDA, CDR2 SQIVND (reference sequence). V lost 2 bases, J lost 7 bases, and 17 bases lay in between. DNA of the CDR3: TGTGCCAGTAGTATAACGACAGGAGCCCAGGGGACCCAGTACTTC. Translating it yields CASSITTGAQGTQYF.

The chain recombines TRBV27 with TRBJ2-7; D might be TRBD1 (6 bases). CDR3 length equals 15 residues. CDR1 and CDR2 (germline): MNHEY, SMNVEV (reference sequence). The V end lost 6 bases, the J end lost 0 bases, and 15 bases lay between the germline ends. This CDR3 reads CASSPTRGGSYEQYF. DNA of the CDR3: TGTGCCAGCAGCCCCACCAGAGGGGGCTCCTACGAGCAGTACTTC.

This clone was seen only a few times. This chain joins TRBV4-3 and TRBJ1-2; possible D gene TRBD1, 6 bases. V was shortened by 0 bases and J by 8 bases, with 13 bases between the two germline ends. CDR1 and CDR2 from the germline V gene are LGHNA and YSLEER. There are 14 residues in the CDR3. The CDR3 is CASSQDKKGDGYTF. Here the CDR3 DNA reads TGCGCCAGCAGCCAAGATAAGAAGGGGGACGGCTACACCTTC.

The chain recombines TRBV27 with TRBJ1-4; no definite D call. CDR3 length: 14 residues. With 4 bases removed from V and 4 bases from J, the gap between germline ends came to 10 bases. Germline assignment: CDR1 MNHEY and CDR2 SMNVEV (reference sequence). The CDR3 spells CASSSVVSNEKLFF. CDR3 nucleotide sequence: TGTGCCAGCAGTTCCGTAGTCAGTAATGAAAAACTGTTTTTT.

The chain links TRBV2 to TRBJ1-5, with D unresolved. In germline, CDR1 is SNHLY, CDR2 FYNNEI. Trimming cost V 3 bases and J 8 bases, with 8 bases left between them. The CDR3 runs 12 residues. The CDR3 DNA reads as TGTGCCAGCAGTGAGTCGAAGGAGCCCCAGCATTTT. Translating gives CASSESKEPQHF.

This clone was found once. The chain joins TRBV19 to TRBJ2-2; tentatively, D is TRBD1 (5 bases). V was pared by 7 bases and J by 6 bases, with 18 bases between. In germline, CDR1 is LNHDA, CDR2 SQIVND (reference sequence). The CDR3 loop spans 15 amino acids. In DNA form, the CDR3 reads TGTGCCAGTACAGGGCCCCCTCAACTCGCCGGGGAGCTGTTTTTT. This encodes CASTGPPQLAGELFF. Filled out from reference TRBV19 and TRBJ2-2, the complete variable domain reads DGGITQSPKYLFRKEGQNVTLSCEQNLNHDAMYWYRQDPGQGLRLIYYSQIVNDFQKGDIAEGYSVSREKKESFPLTVTSAQKNPTAFYLCASTGPPQLAGELFFGEGSRLTVL.

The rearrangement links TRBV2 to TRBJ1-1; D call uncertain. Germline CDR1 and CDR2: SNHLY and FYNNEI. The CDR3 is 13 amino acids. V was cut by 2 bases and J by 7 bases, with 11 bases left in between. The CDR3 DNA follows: TGTGCCAGCAGTGAAAGATCATGGGGTGAAGCTTTCTTT. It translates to CASSERSWGEAFF.

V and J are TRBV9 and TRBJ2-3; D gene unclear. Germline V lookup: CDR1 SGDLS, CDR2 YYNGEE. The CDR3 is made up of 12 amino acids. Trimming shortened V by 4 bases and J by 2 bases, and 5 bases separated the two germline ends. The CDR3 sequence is CASSPFTDTQYF. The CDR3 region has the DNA TGTGCCAGCAGCCCGTTCACAGATACGCAGTATTTT.

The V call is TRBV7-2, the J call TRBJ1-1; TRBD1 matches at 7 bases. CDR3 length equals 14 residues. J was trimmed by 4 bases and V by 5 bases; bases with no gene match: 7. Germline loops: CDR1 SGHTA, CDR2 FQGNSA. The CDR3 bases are TGTGCCAGCAGCGCGACAGGGCGGATCACTGAAGCTTTCTTT. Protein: CASSATGRITEAFF.

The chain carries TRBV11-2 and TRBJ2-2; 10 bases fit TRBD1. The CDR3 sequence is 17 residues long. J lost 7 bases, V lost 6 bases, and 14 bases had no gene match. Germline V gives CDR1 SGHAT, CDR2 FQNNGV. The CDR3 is CASRLFWTGGENGELFF. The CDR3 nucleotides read TGTGCCAGCAGACTGTTTTGGACAGGGGGTGAGAACGGGGAGCTGTTTTTT.

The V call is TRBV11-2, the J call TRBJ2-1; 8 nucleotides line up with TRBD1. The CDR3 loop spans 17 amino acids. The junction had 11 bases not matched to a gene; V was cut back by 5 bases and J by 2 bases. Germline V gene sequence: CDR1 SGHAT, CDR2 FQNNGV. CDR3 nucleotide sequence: TGTGCCAGCAGCAAAGATGGGACAGGACCAGCCTACAATGAGCAGTTCTTC. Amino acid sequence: CASSKDGTGPAYNEQFF.

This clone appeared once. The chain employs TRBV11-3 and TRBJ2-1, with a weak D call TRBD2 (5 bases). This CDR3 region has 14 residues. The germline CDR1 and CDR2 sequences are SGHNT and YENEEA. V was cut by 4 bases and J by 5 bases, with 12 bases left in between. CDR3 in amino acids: CASSSPDLNNEQFF. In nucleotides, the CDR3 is TGTGCCAGCAGCTCCCCGGACTTAAACAATGAGCAGTTCTTC.

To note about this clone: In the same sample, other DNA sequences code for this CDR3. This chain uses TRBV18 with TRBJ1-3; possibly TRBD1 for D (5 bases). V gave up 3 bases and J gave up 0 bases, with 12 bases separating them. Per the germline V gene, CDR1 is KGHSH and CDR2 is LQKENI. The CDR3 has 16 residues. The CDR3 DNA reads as TGTGCCAGCTCACCTCCGGGACGGAACTCTGGAAACACCATATATTTT. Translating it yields CASSPPGRNSGNTIYF.

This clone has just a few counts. The DNA of the CDR3 is TGTGCCAGCAGCCCAGTACGGACAGTTCCAGAAGCTTTCTTT. It specifies CASSPVRTVPEAFF. The rearrangement joins TRBV14 to TRBJ1-1; TRBD1 is a possible D gene (6 bases). Per the germline V gene, CDR1 is SGHDN and CDR2 is FVKESK. Deletions cut 4 bases from V and 8 bases from J, with 17 bases between. CDR3 length: 14 amino acids. The entire variable domain, with the rest obtained from reference TRBV14 and TRBJ1-1, is as follows: EAGVTQFPSHSVIEKGQTVTLRCDPISGHDNLYWYRRVMGKEIKFLLHFVKESKQDESGMPNNRFLAERTGGTYSTLKVQPAELEDSGVYFCASSPVRTVPEAFFGQGTRLTVV.

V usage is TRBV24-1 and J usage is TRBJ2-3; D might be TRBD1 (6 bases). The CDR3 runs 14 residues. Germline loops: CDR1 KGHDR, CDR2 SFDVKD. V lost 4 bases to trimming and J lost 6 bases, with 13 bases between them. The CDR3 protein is CATSDPLTGDTQYF. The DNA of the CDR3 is TGTGCCACCAGTGACCCACTTACAGGGGATACGCAGTATTTT.